This record concerns one T cell receptor beta chain sequence. Its target is unknown. This specimen comes from a study of T cells in Graves' hyperthyroidism and ophthalmopathy. Overall study findings and caveats: Most clonotypes that expanded in the thyroid above 0.001 also showed up in blood. Before onset, by a median of approximately 6.8 months, the model predicted ophthalmopathy.

Amplification of TCR beta CDR3 regions used RNA as the template. TCR CDR3 underwent first-round RT-PCR with the HTBI primer set. One entry per CDR3 protein results from TCRdb running MiXCR on the multiplex PCR reads. The sample shows almost 35,000 distinct CDR3 sequences, 40% to 65% of them seen only once. The trim removed 5 bases at V and 12 bases at J, leaving 12 bases unmatched. This CDR3 spans 14 amino acids. Germline loops: CDR1 DFQATT, CDR2 SNEGSKA (reference sequence). The gene calls are TRBV20-1 and TRBJ2-1, with 11 bases matching TRBD2. Material: blood. The receptor comes from a middle-aged woman with Graves' ophthalmopathy. The CDR3 DNA reads TGCAGTGCTCGGTCTAGCGGGGGGATCAATACGCAGTTCTTC. It codes for CSARSSGGINTQFF.